A selection of T cell receptor beta chains follows, all from one sample in a study of vaccination effects on CD4 cells after COVID-19. For these TCRs, the target antigens are not known. The protocol was immunoSEQ multiplex PCR, while the TCRdb copy is restricted to in-frame clones and leaves out a portion. The sample comprises 65,000 to 90,000 clones, roughly 74% of which are singletons, and around 3% rests with the top ten. The source material was CD4+ T cells from PBMCs cultured with HCoV-NL63 spike peptides, sampled before COVID-19 vaccination. These receptors were taken from a human donor who received a COVID-19 vaccine. CDR3s include the opening cysteine and the closing phenylalanine or tryptophan. The D gene is left open where the match is weak. The size field is filled for only some rows; it gives once, few, many or a size class.

TRBJ2-2,-,-,TRBV5-1,16,TGCGCCAGCAGTTGGGCCCCAGGCGAGGACACCGGGGAGCTGTTTTTT,CASSWAPGEDTGELFF
TRBJ2-2,TRBD2,-,TRBV28,14,TGTGCCAGCACCCCAGCGGGGGGTGCCGGGGAGCTGTTTTTT,CASTPAGGAGELFF
TRBJ1-3,-,-,TRBV30,13,TGTGCCTGGAGTGTAGGAAACGGAAACACCATATATTTT,CAWSVGNGNTIYF
TRBJ1-6,-,few,TRBV6-1,12,TGTGCCAGCAGTGAAACCCGCTCACCCCTCCACTTT,CASSETRSPLHF
TRBJ2-1,-,-,TRBV5-6,12,TGTGCCAGCAGTCGCGACTACAATGAGCAGTTCTTC,CASSRDYNEQFF
TRBJ1-4,TRBD1,few,TRBV5-1,14,TGCGCCAGCAGCACGGACAGGCAGAATGAAAAACTGTTTTTT,CASSTDRQNEKLFF
TRBJ1-1,-,once,TRBV30,15,TGTGCCTGGAGTGTCTCCCCCCGGTCCGACACTGAAGCTTTCTTT,CAWSVSPRSDTEAFF
TRBJ2-2,TRBD2,once,TRBV7-3,17,TGTGCCAGCAGTCACCTTCGGGCGGGGGAAAACACCGGGGAGCTGTTTTTT,CASSHLRAGENTGELFF
TRBJ1-3,-,-,TRBV6-6,13,TGTGCCAGCAGATACCCCTCTGGAAACACCATATATTTT,CASRYPSGNTIYF
TRBJ1-2,-,-,TRBV3-1/TRBV3-2,15,TGTGCCAGCAGCTACCGGGGTACAGAAGTCTATGGCTACACCTTC,CASSYRGTEVYGYTF
TRBJ1-1,-,few,TRBV7-3,15,TGTGCCAGCAGCTCCTTTGGGGTTCAGAACACTGAAGCTTTCTTT,CASSSFGVQNTEAFF
TRBJ2-1,-,-,TRBV6-5,13,TGTGCCAGCATGGGAGGATTCTACAATGAGCAGTTCTTC,CASMGGFYNEQFF
TRBJ1-5,-,few,TRBV5-1,16,TGCGCCAGCAGCTTGGACGGGGATTCGGGCAATCAGCCCCAGCATTTT,CASSLDGDSGNQPQHF
TRBJ1-1,TRBD1,-,TRBV4-2,18,TGTGCCAGCAGGCCGCGGGACAGGGGGGCCTTCGGCCCCCTTGAAGCTTTCTTT,CASRPRDRGAFGPLEAFF
TRBJ1-3,-,-,TRBV7-9,12,TGTGCCAGCAGCTTAGCAGGGGCCACCATATATTTT,CASSLAGATIYF
TRBJ2-5,TRBD1,-,TRBV2,14,TGTGCCAGCAGAGTAACAGGGGGCACAGAGACCCAGTACTTC,CASRVTGGTETQYF
TRBJ1-2,TRBD1,few,TRBV6-4,14,TGTGCCAGCAGTGCGACAGGGGGGGACTATGGCTACACCTTC,CASSATGGDYGYTF
TRBJ1-5,-,-,TRBV10-3,12,TGTGCCATCAGTGACCCGAGTCGGCCCCAGCATTTT,CAISDPSRPQHF
TRBJ1-2,-,-,TRBV19,15,TGTGCCAGTAGTATGTCGACAGGAGCTAACTATGGCTACACCTTC,CASSMSTGANYGYTF
TRBJ1-3,-,few,TRBV19,15,TGTGCCAGTAGTCCCGGAGTTGGGGCTGGAAACACCATATATTTT,CASSPGVGAGNTIYF
TRBJ2-1,-,once,TRBV30,12,TGTGCCTGGAGTTCCTCAAATATTGAGCAGTTCTTC,CAWSSSNIEQFF
TRBJ1-2,-,-,TRBV2,13,TGTGCCAGCAGTGAAGCGGGGTTCCATGGCTACACCTTC,CASSEAGFHGYTF
TRBJ1-1,-,-,TRBV7-9,13,TGTGCCAGCAGCTTCCCGCAGGGTACAGAAGCTTTCTTT,CASSFPQGTEAFF
TRBJ1-5,-,-,TRBV19,13,TGTGCCAGTACCTGGAGAAGCAATCAGCCCCAGCATTTT,CASTWRSNQPQHF
TRBJ2-1,TRBD1,-,TRBV4-3,16,TGCGCCAGCAGCCAAACCCCGGGACAGGTGTTAAATGAGCAGTTCTTC,CASSQTPGQVLNEQFF
TRBJ2-2,-,few,TRBV7-2,15,TGTGCCAGCAGCGCAGGGACGGTGAACACCGGGGAGCTGTTTTTT,CASSAGTVNTGELFF
TRBJ2-5,TRBD2,-,TRBV2,14,TGTGCCAGCACCGGGACTAACCGACAAGAGACCCAGTACTTC,CASTGTNRQETQYF
TRBJ1-3,TRBD1,-,TRBV7-2,16,TGTGCCAGCAGCTTACAGGGGGGCGTGAGAGGAAACACCATATATTTT,CASSLQGGVRGNTIYF
TRBJ1-5,-,-,TRBV27,15,TGTGCCAGCAGTTTTGGGAGACAGAGCAATCAGCCCCAGCATTTT,CASSFGRQSNQPQHF
TRBJ1-2,-,-,TRBV6-5,11,TGTGCCAGCAGCCTCGATCGAGTCGCCACCTTC,CASSLDRVATF
TRBJ1-3,-,-,TRBV9,16,TGTGCCAGCAGCCCGACGCGGGGGGTCAGTGGAAACACCATATATTTT,CASSPTRGVSGNTIYF
TRBJ1-2,-,-,TRBV6-6,14,TGTGCCAGCAGTTTGAACAGGGTGGAAGATGGCTACACCTTC,CASSLNRVEDGYTF
TRBJ1-6,-,-,TRBV30,14,TGTGCCTGGAGCAGGACAGCTTTAGGTTCACCCCTCCACTTT,CAWSRTALGSPLHF
TRBJ2-2,TRBD1,-,TRBV5-1,16,TGCGCCAGCAGCGTAAGGGGACAGGAGGGCACCGGGGAGCTGTTTTTT,CASSVRGQEGTGELFF
TRBJ2-5,TRBD1,-,TRBV5-1,15,TGCGCCAGCAGCGAGATGACAGGGTTCCAAGAGACCCAGTACTTC,CASSEMTGFQETQYF
TRBJ1-4,-,-,TRBV5-1,15,TGCGCCAGCAGCCCGGGGGGGGGCTTGGGTGAAAAACTGTTTTTT,CASSPGGGLGEKLFF
TRBJ1-2,-,-,TRBV19,14,TGTGCCAGTAGTATACCCCGGAATAACTATGGCTACACCTTC,CASSIPRNNYGYTF
TRBJ1-4,-,-,TRBV7-2,14,TGTGCCAGCAGCCCACAGGGCCGCGATGAAAAACTGTTTTTT,CASSPQGRDEKLFF
TRBJ1-2,-,-,TRBV5-1,14,TGCGCCAGCAGCGCGGCCGGGAGTCCGATGGGCTACACCTTC,CASSAAGSPMGYTF
TRBJ1-1,-,-,TRBV2,14,TGTGCCAGCAGGTTAGGGGGTCTGAGCACTGAAGCTTTCTTT,CASRLGGLSTEAFF